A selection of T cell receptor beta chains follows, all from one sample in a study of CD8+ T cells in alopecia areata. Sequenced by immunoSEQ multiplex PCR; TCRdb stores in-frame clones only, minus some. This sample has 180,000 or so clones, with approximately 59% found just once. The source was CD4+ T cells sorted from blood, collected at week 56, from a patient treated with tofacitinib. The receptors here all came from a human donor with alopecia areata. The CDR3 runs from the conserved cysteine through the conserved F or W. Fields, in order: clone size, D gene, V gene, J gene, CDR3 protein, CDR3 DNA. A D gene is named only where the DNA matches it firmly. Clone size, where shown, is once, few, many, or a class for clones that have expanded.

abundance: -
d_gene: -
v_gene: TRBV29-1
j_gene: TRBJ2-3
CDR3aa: CSVTEGYVTQYF
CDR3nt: TGCAGCGTCACGGAGGGATATGTAACGCAGTATTTT

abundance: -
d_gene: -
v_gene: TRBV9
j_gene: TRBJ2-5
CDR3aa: CASSVDGGETQYF
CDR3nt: TGTGCCAGCAGCGTAGACGGGGGAGAGACCCAGTACTTC

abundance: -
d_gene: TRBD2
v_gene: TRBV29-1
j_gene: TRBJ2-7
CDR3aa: CSVVAGGYEQYF
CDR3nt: TGCAGCGTTGTTGCGGGAGGGTACGAGCAGTACTTC

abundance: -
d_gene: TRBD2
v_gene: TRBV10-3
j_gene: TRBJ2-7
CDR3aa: CAISRDLSGGADYEQYF
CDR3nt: TGTGCCATCAGCAGAGACCTTAGCGGGGGGGCCGACTACGAGCAGTACTTC

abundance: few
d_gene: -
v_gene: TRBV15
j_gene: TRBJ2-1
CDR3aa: CATSRNRDSHVFF
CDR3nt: TGTGCCACCAGCAGAAACAGGGACTCCCATGTATTCTTC

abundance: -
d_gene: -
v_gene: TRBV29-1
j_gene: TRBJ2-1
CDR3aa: CSVGGQYNEQFF
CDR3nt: TGCAGCGTTGGAGGTCAGTACAATGAGCAGTTCTTC

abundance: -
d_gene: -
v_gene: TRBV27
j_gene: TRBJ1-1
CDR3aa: CASSLGGSPNTEAFF
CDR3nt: TGTGCCAGCAGTTTAGGGGGCAGCCCGAACACTGAAGCTTTCTTT

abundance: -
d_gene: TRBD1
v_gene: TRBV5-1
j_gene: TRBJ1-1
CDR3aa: CASSTRTGEITEAFF
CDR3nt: TGCGCCAGCAGCACAAGGACAGGGGAGATCACTGAAGCTTTCTTT

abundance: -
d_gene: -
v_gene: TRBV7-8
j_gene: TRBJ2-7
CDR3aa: CASSSQREQYF
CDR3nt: TGTGCCAGCAGCTCCCAAAGGGAGCAGTACTTC

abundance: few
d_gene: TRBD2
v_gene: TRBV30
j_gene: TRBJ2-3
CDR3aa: CAWSVAGGSTDTQYF
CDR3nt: TGTGCCTGGAGTGTAGCGGGGGGCTCCACAGATACGCAGTATTTT

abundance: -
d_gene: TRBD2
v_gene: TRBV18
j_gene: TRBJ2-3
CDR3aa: CASLLSGGADTQYF
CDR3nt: TGTGCCAGCCTCCTCAGCGGGGGCGCAGATACGCAGTATTTT

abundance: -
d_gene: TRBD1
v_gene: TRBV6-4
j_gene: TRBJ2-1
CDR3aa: CASSRDREDEQFF
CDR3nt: TGTGCCAGCAGTCGGGACAGGGAGGATGAGCAGTTCTTC

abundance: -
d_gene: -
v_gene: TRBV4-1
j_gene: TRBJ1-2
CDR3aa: CASSQVAWQGGYGYTF
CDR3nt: TGCGCCAGCAGCCAAGTAGCTTGGCAGGGTGGATATGGCTACACCTTC

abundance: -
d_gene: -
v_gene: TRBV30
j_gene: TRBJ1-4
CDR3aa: CAWSGQGLEKLFF
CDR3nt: TGTGCCTGGAGTGGGCAGGGGCTCGAGAAACTGTTTTTT

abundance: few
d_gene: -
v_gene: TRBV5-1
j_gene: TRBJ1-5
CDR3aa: CASSSEPLGVSQPQHF
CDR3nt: TGCGCCAGCAGCTCCGAGCCTTTAGGGGTTTCTCAGCCCCAGCATTTT

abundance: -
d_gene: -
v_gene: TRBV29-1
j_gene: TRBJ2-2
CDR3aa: CSVAGFFGSGELFF
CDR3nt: TGCAGCGTTGCCGGCTTCTTCGGGTCCGGGGAGCTGTTTTTT

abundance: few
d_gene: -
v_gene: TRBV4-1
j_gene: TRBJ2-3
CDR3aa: CASSLDTASTDTQYF
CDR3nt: TGCGCCAGCAGCCTCGACACAGCTAGCACAGATACGCAGTATTTT

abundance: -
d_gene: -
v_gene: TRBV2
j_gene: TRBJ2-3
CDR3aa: CASSEARGPTDTQYF
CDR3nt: TGTGCCAGCAGTGAAGCGAGGGGACCCACAGATACGCAGTATTTT

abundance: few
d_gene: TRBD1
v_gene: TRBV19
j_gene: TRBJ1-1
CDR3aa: CASGSRGLVNTEAFF
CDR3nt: TGTGCCAGTGGGTCGAGGGGGCTGGTGAACACTGAAGCTTTCTTT

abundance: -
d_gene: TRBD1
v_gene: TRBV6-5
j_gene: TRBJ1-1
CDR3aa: CASGDRGRTEAFF
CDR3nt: TGTGCCAGCGGGGACAGGGGGAGAACTGAAGCTTTCTTT

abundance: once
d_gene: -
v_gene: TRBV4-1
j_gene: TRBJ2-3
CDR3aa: CASSQVGGSQINTQYF
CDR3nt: TGCGCCAGCAGCCAGGTAGGCGGCAGCCAGATCAACACGCAGTATTTT

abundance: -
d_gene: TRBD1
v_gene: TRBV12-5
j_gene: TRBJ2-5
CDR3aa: CASAKDRGQETQYF
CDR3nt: TGTGCTAGTGCCAAGGACAGGGGACAAGAGACCCAGTACTTC

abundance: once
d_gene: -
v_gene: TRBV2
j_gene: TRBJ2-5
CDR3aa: CASSVIAETQYF
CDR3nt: TGTGCCAGCAGTGTTATCGCAGAGACCCAGTACTTC

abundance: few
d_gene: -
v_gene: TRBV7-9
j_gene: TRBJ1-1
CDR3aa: CATQVRGGTEAFF
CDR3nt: TGTGCCACCCAGGTTAGGGGAGGCACTGAAGCTTTCTTT

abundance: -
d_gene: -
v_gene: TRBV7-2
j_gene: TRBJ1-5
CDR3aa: CASSFRGGQPQHF
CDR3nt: TGTGCCAGCAGCTTCAGGGGCGGGCAGCCCCAGCATTTT

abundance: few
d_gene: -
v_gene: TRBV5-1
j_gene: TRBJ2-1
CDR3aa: CASSLTIVRGNEQFF
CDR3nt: TGCGCCAGCAGCTTAACAATTGTTAGAGGGAATGAGCAGTTCTTC

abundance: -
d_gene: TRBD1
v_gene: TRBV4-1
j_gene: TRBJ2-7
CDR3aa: CASSQDVQGVYEQYF
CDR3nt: TGCGCCAGCAGCCAAGATGTGCAGGGGGTCTACGAGCAGTACTTC

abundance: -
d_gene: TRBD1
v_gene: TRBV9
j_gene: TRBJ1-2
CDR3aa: CASSVDTGTDLSYGYTF
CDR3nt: TGTGCCAGCAGCGTAGATACCGGGACAGACCTTTCCTATGGCTACACCTTC

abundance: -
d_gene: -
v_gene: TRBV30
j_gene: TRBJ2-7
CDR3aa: CAWSGRQWRAYEQYF
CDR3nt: TGTGCCTGGAGCGGGAGACAGTGGCGAGCCTACGAGCAGTACTTC

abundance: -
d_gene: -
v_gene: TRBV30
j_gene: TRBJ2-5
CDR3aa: CAWNGEGRLRETQYF
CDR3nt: TGTGCCTGGAACGGAGAAGGGCGCCTCCGGGAGACCCAGTACTTC

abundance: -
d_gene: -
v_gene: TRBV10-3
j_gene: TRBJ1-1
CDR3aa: CAISVGVNTEAFF
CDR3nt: TGTGCCATCAGTGTGGGCGTTAACACTGAAGCTTTCTTT

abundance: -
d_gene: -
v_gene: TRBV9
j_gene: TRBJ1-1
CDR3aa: CASSVAREGSAFF
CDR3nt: TGTGCCAGCAGCGTAGCCAGGGAAGGTTCGGCTTTCTTT

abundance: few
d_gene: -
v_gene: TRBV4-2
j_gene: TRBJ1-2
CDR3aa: CASSQDIGGTTNYGYTF
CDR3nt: TGTGCCAGCAGCCAAGATATTGGGGGTACCACTAACTATGGCTACACCTTC

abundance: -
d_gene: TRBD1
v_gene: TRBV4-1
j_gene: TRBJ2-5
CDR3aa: CASSQGHRGETQYF
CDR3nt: TGCGCCAGCAGCCAAGGACACAGGGGAGAGACCCAGTACTTC

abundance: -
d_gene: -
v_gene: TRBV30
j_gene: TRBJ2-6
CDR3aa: CAYLGVSGANVLTF
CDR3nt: TGTGCCTACCTCGGAGTCTCTGGGGCCAACGTCCTGACTTTC

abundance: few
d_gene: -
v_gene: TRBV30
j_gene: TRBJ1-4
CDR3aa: CAWSVSRWQGGLAATNEKLFF
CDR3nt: TGTGCCTGGAGTGTAAGTCGGTGGCAGGGCGGCCTTGCGGCAACTAATGAAAAACTGTTTTTT

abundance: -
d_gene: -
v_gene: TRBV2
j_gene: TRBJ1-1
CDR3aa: CASSVRENTEAFF
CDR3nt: TGTGCCAGCAGTGTTCGGGAGAACACTGAAGCTTTCTTT

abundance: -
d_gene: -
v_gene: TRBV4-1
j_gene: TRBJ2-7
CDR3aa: CASSQAAIPYEQYF
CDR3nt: TGCGCCAGCAGCCAAGCCGCAATACCCTACGAGCAGTACTTC

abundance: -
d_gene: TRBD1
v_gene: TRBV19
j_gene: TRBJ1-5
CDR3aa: CASRETGSNQPQHF
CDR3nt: TGTGCCAGTAGAGAGACAGGGAGCAATCAGCCCCAGCATTTT

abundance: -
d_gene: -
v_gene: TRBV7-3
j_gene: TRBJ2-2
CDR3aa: CASSLTALANTGELFF
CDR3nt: TGTGCCAGCAGCTTAACAGCATTAGCGAACACCGGGGAGCTGTTTTTT

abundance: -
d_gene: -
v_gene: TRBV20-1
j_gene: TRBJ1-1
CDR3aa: CSATNTEAFF
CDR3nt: TGCAGTGCTACGAACACTGAAGCTTTCTTT

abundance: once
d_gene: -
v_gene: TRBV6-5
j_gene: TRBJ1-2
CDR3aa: CASSYSYGTNYGYTF
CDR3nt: TGTGCCAGCAGTTACTCGTACGGGACAAACTATGGCTACACCTTC

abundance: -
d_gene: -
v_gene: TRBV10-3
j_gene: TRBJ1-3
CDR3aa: CAISELGNTIYF
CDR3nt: TGTGCCATCAGTGAGCTGGGAAACACCATATATTTT

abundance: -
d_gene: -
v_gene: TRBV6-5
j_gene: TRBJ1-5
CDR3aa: CASSSVYNQPQHF
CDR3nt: TGTGCCAGCAGTTCCGTATACAATCAGCCCCAGCATTTT

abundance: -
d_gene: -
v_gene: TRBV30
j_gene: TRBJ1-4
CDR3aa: CASGGSLGEKLFF
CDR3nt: TGTGCCTCTGGCGGCAGTTTAGGTGAAAAACTGTTTTTT

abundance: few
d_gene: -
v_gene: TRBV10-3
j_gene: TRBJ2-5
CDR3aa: CAISVRDNQETQYF
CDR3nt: TGTGCCATCAGTGTAAGGGACAACCAAGAGACCCAGTACTTC

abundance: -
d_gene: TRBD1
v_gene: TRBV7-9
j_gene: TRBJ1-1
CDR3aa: CASSSQQGSGTEAFF
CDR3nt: TGTGCCAGCAGCTCACAACAGGGGTCAGGCACTGAAGCTTTCTTT

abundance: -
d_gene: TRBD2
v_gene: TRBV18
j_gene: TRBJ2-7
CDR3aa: CASSPLVAGDYEQYF
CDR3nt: TGTGCCAGCTCACCACTCGTAGCGGGGGACTACGAGCAGTACTTC